This T cell receptor beta chain was profiled in a study of blood T cell repertoires in COVID-19. As for the study in general: T cells, B-cell-depleted T cells, or PBMCs supplied cDNA or gDNA.

Germline V lookup: CDR1 LNHDA, CDR2 SQIVND (reference sequence). This CDR3 comprises 16 residues. Losses at the gene ends were 5 bases for V and 0 bases for J; bases not matched to a gene: 4. As processed by the authors: Reference gene primers were amplified, and this amplification served to estimate nucleated cell counts. The table came from immunoSEQ multiplex PCR; TCRdb's copy has only in-frame clones and leaves some out. That table is the source of V, J and clone size, and D and trimming were worked out from the DNA. Of under 200,000 clones in the sample, around nine tenths were seen once. Seattle's enrolled individuals joined amid active infection and were then monitored longitudinally.

The chain employs TRBV19 and TRBJ2-6, with 7 bases identical to TRBD1. The origin of this receptor is a man aged 55 to 70 with COVID-19, enrolled during active disease. Sequences were obtained from peripheral blood. This CDR3 is CASSSTGTSGANVLTF. DNA for the CDR3: TGTGCCAGTAGTTCGACAGGGACCTCTGGGGCCAACGTCCTGACTTTC.